These 32 T cell receptor beta chains originate from one sample sequenced in a study of Graves' ophthalmopathy and Graves' hyperthyroidism. Amplifying from RNA transcripts, the study obtained TCR beta CDR3 regions. HTBI primers served in a first-round RT-PCR, which a second-round multiplex PCR followed. From the multiplex PCR reads, TCRdb called clonotypes with MiXCR, one entry per CDR3 protein. The sample records approximately 480,000 distinct CDR3 sequences, approximately 15% being singletons. The sequenced sample consisted of blood. These receptors came from a woman in her twenties or thirties with Graves' ophthalmopathy.

The chain couples TRBV6-2 or TRBV6-3 to TRBJ2-5; 10 bases map to TRBD1. J was trimmed by 5 bases and V by 4 bases; bases with no gene match: 16. CDR3 length: 18 residues. Germline CDR1 is MNHEY and CDR2 is SVGEGT. The CDR3 loop reads CASSFSLPGQGRKETQYF. The CDR3 coding sequence is TGTGCCAGCAGTTTTTCCCTCCCGGGACAGGGGCGCAAGGAGACCCAGTACTTC.

This clonotype came up many times. The chain links TRBV12-3 or TRBV12-4 to TRBJ1-1; D is ambiguous. The CDR3 has 13 residues. V was shortened by 6 bases and J by 1 base, with 9 bases between the two germline ends. CDR3 bases: TGTGCCAGCAGGGGCACAGAGAACACTGAAGCTTTCTTT. Residues: CASRGTENTEAFF.

This clonotype has more than one count but fewer than ten. The rearrangement links TRBV28 to TRBJ1-1; D unresolved. The CDR3 is 16 residues long. Germline V CDR1 and CDR2: MDHEN, SYDVKM. V was pared by 6 bases and J by 2 bases, with 19 bases between. The CDR3 nucleotides are TGTGCCAGCAGCCCCTATCGAAGCAGCCCAAACACTGAAGCTTTCTTT. It specifies CASSPYRSSPNTEAFF.

In its sample, this clonotype was seen many times. The chain recombines TRBV10-1 with TRBJ1-2; 7 bases align to TRBD1. V shed 6 bases, J shed 8 bases, and the junction held 9 bases outside the gene matches. The CDR3 has 13 residues. CDR1 is WNHNN and CDR2 is SYGVQD in the germline V gene (reference sequence). The CDR3 DNA follows: TGCGCCAGCAGACCCCCAGGGGGTTACGGCTACACCTTC. It encodes CASRPPGGYGYTF.

The chain employs TRBV30 and TRBJ1-6; D is undetermined. Germline values: CDR1 GTSNPN, CDR2 SVGIG (reference sequence). V was cut by 3 bases and J by 8 bases, with 11 bases left in between. This CDR3 is built from 13 residues. CDR3 residues: CAWRNREYSPLHF. CDR3 coding DNA: TGTGCCTGGAGAAATAGGGAATATTCACCCCTCCACTTT.

This clonotype has at least ten counts. The genes are TRBV12-5 and TRBJ1-3; 9 bases agree with TRBD1. The germline gives CDR1 LGHNT, CDR2 FRNRAP. The CDR3 loop spans 15 amino acids. With 6 bases clipped from V and 4 bases from J, the junction kept 7 bases outside the gene matches. CDR3 nucleotide sequence: TGTGCTAGTGGGACTACAGGGGGCGCGGGAAACACCATATATTTT. Translating gives CASGTTGGAGNTIYF.

This clonotype was seen ten or more times. The chain carries TRBV28 and TRBJ1-1; 8 bases align to TRBD1. V lost 5 bases to trimming and J lost 6 bases; unmatched junction nucleotides: 14. Germline-derived CDR1 and CDR2 are MDHEN and SYDVKM. There are 16 residues in the CDR3. CDR3 sequence reads: CASSRLGTGLYAEAFF. The DNA for the CDR3 is TGTGCCAGCAGTCGTTTAGGGACAGGCTTATACGCTGAAGCTTTCTTT.

This clonotype was recorded many times. The CDR3 sequence is CAWSRGPAAGYTF. The CDR3 nucleotides read TGTGCCTGGAGTAGAGGACCGGCGGCTGGCTACACCTTC. The chain employs TRBV30 and TRBJ1-2; D remains ambiguous. Per the germline V gene, CDR1 is GTSNPN and CDR2 is SVGIG (reference sequence). V was pared by 2 bases and J by 7 bases, with 14 bases between. This CDR3 comprises 13 residues.

This clonotype was found many times. The chain employs TRBV7-9 and TRBJ2-5; D might be TRBD2 (5 bases). The ends were cut back, 4 bases at V and 2 bases at J, with 11 bases in the middle. The CDR3 totals 14 residues. Germline values: CDR1 SEHNR, CDR2 FQNEAQ (reference sequence). This CDR3 reads CASSSPGKQETQYF. For the CDR3, the DNA is TGTGCCAGCAGCTCCCCGGGAAAACAAGAGACCCAGTACTTC. Based on the CDR3 plus reference TRBV7-9 and TRBJ2-5, the full variable domain is DTGVSQNPRHKITKRGQNVTFRCDPISEHNRLYWYRQTLGQGPEFLTYFQNEAQLEKSRLLSDRFSAERPKGSFSTLEIQRTEQGDSAMYLCASSSPGKQETQYFGPGTRLLVL.

Many counts were recorded for this clonotype. The chain combines TRBV7-3 with TRBJ1-2; tentative D call: TRBD1 (5 bases). CDR1 and CDR2 (germline): SGHTA, FQGTGA. This CDR3 region has 17 residues. Trimming left V 5 bases short and J 0 bases short, with 19 bases between. The CDR3 bases are TGTGCCAGCAGCACAAAACTGCAGGGAAAAGCTAACTATGGCTACACCTTC. Its protein is CASSTKLQGKANYGYTF.

In its sample, this clonotype was seen once. This rearrangement joins TRBV7-3 to TRBJ2-7; either TRBD1 or TRBD2 may fit D (6 bases each). Trimming cost V 3 bases and J 5 bases, with 17 bases left between them. This CDR3 comprises 15 residues. From germline, CDR1 is SGHTA and CDR2 FQGTGA. For the CDR3, the DNA is TGTGCCAGCAGCTTGAAAGGGGGGTTTTGGGACGAGCAGTACTTC. Translation: CASSLKGGFWDEQYF.

The V gene is TRBV5-5, the J gene TRBJ2-2; D is unresolved. Trimming took off 3 bases at V and 4 bases at J, with 13 bases between the two ends. The CDR3 totals 15 residues. CDR1 SGHKS and CDR2 YYEKEE come from the germline V gene (reference sequence). CDR3 bases: TGTGCCAGCAGCTATTCTATAACGAGCACCGGGGAGCTGTTTTTT. It yields the protein CASSYSITSTGELFF.

The table lists this clonotype with many counts. This CDR3 is CASSLGSDHNYGYTF. The CDR3, as DNA: TGTGCCAGCAGCTTAGGTTCAGACCATAACTATGGCTACACCTTC. The chain carries TRBV7-9 and TRBJ1-2; D is ambiguous. Germline loops: CDR1 SEHNR, CDR2 FQNEAQ (reference sequence). The CDR3 runs 15 residues. With 1 base removed from V and 1 base from J, the gap between germline ends came to 10 bases.

V is TRBV12-3 or TRBV12-4 and J is TRBJ1-2; D perhaps matches TRBD1 (6 bases). V gave up 5 bases and J gave up 0 bases, with 13 bases separating them. CDR3 length: 15 residues. CDR3 nucleotide sequence: TGTGCCAGCAGTCTACAGGGATCAGCTAACTATGGCTACACCTTC. It codes for CASSLQGSANYGYTF.

This clonotype has ten or more counts. The chain links TRBV12-3 or TRBV12-4 to TRBJ1-5, with 7 bases aligning to TRBD1. Germline trimming cut 6 bases from V and 4 bases from J; bases unmatched to any gene: 6. This CDR3 is built from 14 residues. The CDR3 coding sequence is TGTGCCAGCAGAAGGGACAGCAGTAATCAGCCCCAGCATTTT. It is translated as CASRRDSSNQPQHF.

This clonotype was picked up many times. This sequence joins TRBV6-1 and TRBJ2-5, with 10 bases aligning to TRBD1. J was trimmed by 2 bases and V by 5 bases; bases with no gene match: 2. Germline CDR1 reads MNHNS; CDR2 reads SASEGT. The CDR3 sequence is 14 residues long. The CDR3 coding sequence is TGTGCCAGCAGTCGGGACAGGGGACAAGAGACCCAGTACTTC. Protein sequence: CASSRDRGQETQYF.

This clonotype was counted at least ten times. The gene calls are TRBV28 and TRBJ1-2; possibly TRBD1 for D (5 bases). The CDR3 sequence is 13 residues long. Trimming shortened V by 6 bases and J by 1 base, and 9 bases separated the two germline ends. CDR1 and CDR2 from the germline V gene are MDHEN and SYDVKM. CDR3 sequence reads: CASRQTVNYGYTF. In DNA form, the CDR3 reads TGTGCCAGCAGGCAGACAGTTAACTATGGCTACACCTTC.

Ten or more counts support this clonotype. The chain couples TRBV2 to TRBJ2-5, with D perhaps being TRBD1 or TRBD2 (5 bases each). The CDR3 is 13 residues long. CDR1 SNHLY and CDR2 FYNNEI come from the germline V gene. V lost 3 bases to trimming and J lost 4 bases, with 9 bases between them. CDR3 sequence: CASSERGPETQYF. The DNA of the CDR3 is TGTGCCAGCAGTGAGAGGGGCCCAGAGACCCAGTACTTC.

This clonotype occurred many times. The chain carries TRBV6-6 and TRBJ1-1; 9 positions agree with TRBD1. CDR1 MNHNY and CDR2 SVGAGI come from the germline V gene (reference sequence). CDR3 length equals 22 residues. Losses at the gene ends were 2 bases for V and 4 bases for J; bases not matched to a gene: 26. The CDR3, as DNA: TGTGCCAGCAGTTACCATCCCGGGACAGGGAGGGCCTGGGCAGTGTCAAGCACTGAAGCTTTCTTT. Translation gives CASSYHPGTGRAWAVSSTEAFF.

This chain links TRBV19 with TRBJ2-5, with TRBD1 matching 7 bases. Trimming at V came to 8 bases and at J to 1 base, leaving 7 bases not matched to a gene. There are 14 residues in the CDR3. Germline V gene lookup returns CDR1 LNHDA and CDR2 SQIVND (reference sequence). In nucleotides, the CDR3 is TGTGCCAGTGGTAAGACAGGGCTCCAAGAGACCCAGTACTTC. It is translated as CASGKTGLQETQYF. Filled out from reference TRBV19 and TRBJ2-5, the complete variable domain reads DGGITQSPKYLFRKEGQNVTLSCEQNLNHDAMYWYRQDPGQGLRLIYYSQIVNDFQKGDIAEGYSVSREKKESFPLTVTSAQKNPTAFYLCASGKTGLQETQYFGPGTRLLVL.

The chain joins TRBV7-2 to TRBJ2-5; 8 bases fit TRBD1. Germline assignment: CDR1 SGHTA and CDR2 FQGNSA. V gave up 2 bases and J gave up 5 bases; unmatched junction bases: 7. CDR3 length equals 15 residues. This CDR3 reads CASSLRTGTGETQYF. CDR3 in DNA: TGTGCCAGCAGCTTACGGACAGGGACGGGGGAGACCCAGTACTTC.

This clonotype was found many times. The chain employs TRBV12-3 or TRBV12-4 and TRBJ2-7, with D possibly being TRBD1 (6 bases). There are 14 residues in the CDR3. The V and J ends lost 5 bases and 2 bases respectively, with 13 bases between them. CDR3 sequence: CASSLEQGPYEQYF. CDR3 nucleotides: TGTGCCAGCAGTCTCGAACAGGGACCCTACGAGCAGTACTTC.

This clonotype was counted ten times or more. This sequence joins TRBV5-1 and TRBJ1-2; 9 bases align to TRBD1. V lost 4 bases and J lost 4; bases outside the gene matches: 5. Germline-derived CDR1 and CDR2 are SGHRS and YFSETQ. The CDR3 loop spans 14 amino acids. The CDR3 region has the DNA TGCGCCAGCAGCACGGGACAGGGAACCTATGGCTACACCTTC. Its protein is CASSTGQGTYGYTF.

In this sample, this clonotype turned up many times. The gene calls are TRBV6-2 or TRBV6-3 and TRBJ2-7; 8 bases fit TRBD2. The CDR3 totals 15 residues. Germline V gives CDR1 MNHEY, CDR2 SVGEGT. J lost 3 bases, V lost 0 bases, and 4 bases had no gene match. This CDR3 is CASSYSRTSHYEQYF. In nucleotides, the CDR3 is TGTGCCAGCAGTTACTCCCGGACTAGCCACTACGAGCAGTACTTC.

This clonotype was detected ten times or more. J is TRBJ1-4 and V is TRBV10-3; possible D gene TRBD1, 6 bases. V lost 10 bases and J 2 bases, leaving 11 bases between the germline ends. The CDR3 has 13 residues. Per germline, CDR1 ENHRY and CDR2 SYGVKD. CDR3 DNA sequence: TGTGCCACTCAGGGGTCGACTAATGAAAAACTGTTTTTT. It codes for CATQGSTNEKLFF.

This clonotype appeared a few times. This rearrangement joins TRBV13 to TRBJ2-7; 10 bases align to TRBD1. Trimming at V came to 4 bases and at J to 2 bases, leaving 14 bases not matched to a gene. This CDR3 is 18 amino acids long. Germline CDR1 and CDR2: PRHDT and FYEKMQ (reference sequence). The CDR3 nucleotides read TGTGCCAGCAGCTCCCGGGACAGGGGTATTGGGAGGACCTACGAGCAGTACTTC. It is translated as CASSSRDRGIGRTYEQYF.

The chain employs TRBV27 and TRBJ2-7; no clear D. Trimming removed 4 bases from V and 2 bases from J, with 12 bases in between. Germline V gives CDR1 MNHEY, CDR2 SMNVEV (reference sequence). This CDR3 spans 14 amino acids. CDR3 in DNA: TGTGCCAGCAGTTCCGTTCCAGGCCCCTACGAGCAGTACTTC. This codes for CASSSVPGPYEQYF.

This clonotype was counted many times. The chain is built from TRBV12-3 or TRBV12-4 and TRBJ2-7, with no clear D. V lost 5 bases to trimming and J lost 5 bases, with 13 bases between them. CDR3 length equals 13 residues. CDR3 DNA: TGTGCCAGCAGTAACACCTACGGTCACGAGCAGTACTTC. Translating it yields CASSNTYGHEQYF.

This clonotype was counted between two and nine times. This sequence may be a read error, since a much larger clone differs from it by one base. This chain joins TRBV2 and TRBJ2-2, with TRBD2 identical over 11 bases. This CDR3 is built from 15 residues. The V gene's germline CDR1 is SNHLY and CDR2 FYNNEI. CDR3 protein: CASALAGGRTGELCF. CDR3 sequence (DNA): TGTGCCAGCGCCTTAGCGGGGGGGCGCACCGGGGAGCTGTGTTTT. The variable domain in full, with the rest retrieved from reference TRBV2 and TRBJ2-2, is EPEVTQTPSHQVTQMGQEVILRCVPISNHLYFYWYRQILGQKVEFLVSFYNNEISEKSEIFDDQFSVERPDGSNFTLKIRSTKLEDSAMYFCASALAGGRTGELCFGEGSRLTVL.

This clonotype was counted at least ten times. The gene calls are TRBV28 and TRBJ1-2; D ambiguous. Looked up from germline, CDR1 is MDHEN and CDR2 is SYDVKM. V was trimmed by 6 bases and J by 6 bases, leaving 11 bases between them. The CDR3 extends over 12 amino acids. This CDR3 reads CASSLRPDGYTF. CDR3 DNA: TGTGCCAGCAGCCTCCGGCCGGATGGCTACACCTTC.

This clonotype came up many times. The J gene is TRBJ2-7, the V gene TRBV29-1, with TRBD1 matching over 10 bases. The length of the CDR3 is 12 residues. Germline CDR1 reads SQVTM; CDR2 reads ANQGSEA. V dropped 5 bases and J dropped 4; count of bases not matched to a gene: 2. This chain's CDR3 is CSVMGQGYEQYF. CDR3 bases: TGCAGCGTTATGGGACAGGGGTACGAGCAGTACTTC.

There are many counts of this clonotype. CDR3 bases: TGTGCCAGCGCCCAGGGACTAGTTTACGAGCAGTACTTC. Translation: CASAQGLVYEQYF. The rearrangement uses TRBV12-3 or TRBV12-4 and TRBJ2-7; 8 bases agree with TRBD2. The trim removed 8 bases at V and 4 bases at J, leaving 7 bases unmatched. The CDR3 spans 13 residues.